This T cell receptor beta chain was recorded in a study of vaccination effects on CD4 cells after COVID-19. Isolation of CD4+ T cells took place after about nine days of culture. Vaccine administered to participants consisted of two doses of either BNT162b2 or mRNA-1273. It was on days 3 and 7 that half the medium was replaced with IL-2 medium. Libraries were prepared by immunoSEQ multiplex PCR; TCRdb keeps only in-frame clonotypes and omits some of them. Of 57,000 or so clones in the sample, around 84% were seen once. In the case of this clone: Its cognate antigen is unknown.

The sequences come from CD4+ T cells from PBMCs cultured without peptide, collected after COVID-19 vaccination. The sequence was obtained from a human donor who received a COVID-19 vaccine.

CDR3 protein: CASSRSAVSTDTQYF. Here the CDR3 DNA reads TGTGCCAGCAGCCGATCAGCTGTTTCCACAGATACGCAGTATTTT. The chain joins TRBV4-2 to TRBJ2-3; D unclear. Germline-derived CDR1 and CDR2 are LGHNA and YNFKEQ. V lost 4 bases and J lost 2, with 13 bases in between. This CDR3 is built from 15 residues.